The 31 T cell receptor beta chains below come from one sample, sequenced in a study of T cells after yellow fever vaccination. Via MiXCR, TCRdb re-called the 5' RACE reads, giving one row per CDR3 protein. The sample consists of 200,000 to 300,000 distinct CDR3 sequences, more than 6.5% of them appearing once. Sequencing was performed on CD4+ T cells sorted from PBMCs, taken on the day of the yellow fever booster vaccination. The receptor set was obtained from a young man who received the YFV17D yellow fever vaccine.

There are a few counts of this clonotype. The rearrangement uses TRBV6-5 and TRBJ2-5, with 7 positions matching TRBD2. CDR1 and CDR2 (germline): MNHEY, SVGAGI. With 0 bases clipped from V and 4 bases from J, the junction kept 2 bases outside the gene matches. The CDR3 is 14 amino acids. Written as DNA, the CDR3 is TGTGCCAGCAGTTACTCGTCTAGCGGAGAGACCCAGTACTTC. It encodes CASSYSSSGETQYF.

This clonotype was found many times. The rearrangement joins TRBV5-1 to TRBJ2-5; possibly TRBD1 for D (5 bases). V lost 0 bases and J lost 2, with 14 bases in between. From germline, CDR1 is SGHRS and CDR2 YFSETQ. The CDR3 is made up of 16 amino acids. The CDR3 protein is CASSLAGGQGQETQYF. In DNA form, the CDR3 reads TGCGCCAGCAGCTTGGCCGGTGGGCAGGGACAAGAGACCCAGTACTTC.

Ten or more counts support this clonotype. V gene TRBV5-1 combines with J gene TRBJ1-1, with D unresolved. The CDR3 length is 13 residues. Between the trimmed V and J ends, which lost 1 base and 1 base, there was a span of 5 bases. CDR1 and CDR2 (germline): SGHRS, YFSETQ. This CDR3 is CASSLTPNTEAFF. Here the CDR3 DNA reads TGCGCCAGCAGCTTGACGCCGAACACTGAAGCTTTCTTT.

There are a few counts of this clonotype. This chain links TRBV7-2 with TRBJ2-7, with TRBD2 identical over 12 bases. The V segment lost 6 bases and the J segment 3 bases; nucleotides outside the gene matches: 6. Germline V gene data show CDR1 as SGHTA and CDR2 as FQGNSA. CDR3 length equals 15 residues. CDR3 amino acids: CASRSGTSGFYEQYF. CDR3 sequence (DNA): TGTGCCAGCAGGTCCGGGACTAGCGGGTTCTACGAGCAGTACTTC.

This clonotype was found once. V and J are TRBV23-1 and TRBJ1-6, with D uncertain. TRBV23-1 is an ORF for which the function is uncertain. The CDR3 length is 17 residues. V gave up 6 bases and J gave up 8 bases, with 23 bases separating them. The CDR3 is CASSPPAAAGNYSPLHF. DNA for the CDR3: TGCGCCAGCAGCCCCCCCGCCGCGGCAGGCAATTATTCACCCCTCCACTTT.

In its sample, this clonotype was seen many times. V and J are TRBV9 and TRBJ2-3; D is perhaps TRBD1 (5 bases). The V gene's germline CDR1 is SGDLS and CDR2 YYNGEE. The CDR3 is 15 residues long. The germline V and J ends were trimmed by 4 bases and 2 bases, with 14 bases remaining between them. CDR3 in DNA: TGTGCCAGCAGCCTGCGACAGCCCCTCACAGATACGCAGTATTTT. As protein: CASSLRQPLTDTQYF.

The chain carries TRBV29-1 and TRBJ2-3, with D tentatively TRBD1 (6 bases). Germline CDR1 reads SQVTM; CDR2 reads ANQGSEA. The germline V and J ends were trimmed by 7 bases and 1 base, with 12 bases remaining between them. The CDR3 extends over 13 amino acids. The CDR3 protein is CSARQAGTDTQYF. CDR3 DNA: TGCAGCGCCAGACAGGCTGGCACAGATACGCAGTATTTT.

The V and J genes are TRBV12-3 or TRBV12-4 and TRBJ1-4, with a weak D call TRBD1 (6 bases). Trimming shortened V by 2 bases and J by 8 bases, and 15 bases separated the two germline ends. This CDR3 is built from 15 residues. CDR3 sequence reads: CASSLLQGGEEKLFF. CDR3 DNA sequence: TGTGCCAGCAGTTTATTACAGGGAGGAGAAGAAAAACTGTTTTTT.

This clonotype was recorded a few times. The chain has TRBV23-1 and TRBJ2-2; D might be TRBD2 (6 bases). TRBV23-1 is filed as an ORF, its function uncertain. Trimming took 6 bases from V and 1 from J, leaving 21 bases between them. This CDR3 comprises 18 residues. DNA for the CDR3: TGCGCCAGCAGCCGAGGACGGATTCATAGCGGGAACACCGGGGAGCTGTTTTTT. This codes for CASSRGRIHSGNTGELFF.

This clonotype has a count of ten or more. The rearrangement links TRBV18 to TRBJ2-3; 8 nucleotides agree with TRBD2. The CDR3 has 17 amino acids. Germline trimming cut 0 bases from V and 3 bases from J; bases unmatched to any gene: 8. From germline, CDR1 is KGHSH and CDR2 LQKENI. CDR3 DNA sequence: TGTGCCAGCTCACCACCGGCAGCGGGAGATCATACAGATACGCAGTATTTT. Translation: CASSPPAAGDHTDTQYF.

This clonotype occurred a few times. This chain uses TRBV5-1 with TRBJ2-3; no definite D call. Deletions cut 7 bases from V and 2 bases from J, with 17 bases between. Germline CDR1 SGHRS, CDR2 YFSETQ. The CDR3 length is 15 residues. CDR3 in amino acids: CASAHGGVVTDTQYF. The CDR3 DNA is TGCGCCAGCGCTCATGGCGGAGTTGTCACAGATACGCAGTATTTT.

This sequence joins TRBV11-2 and TRBJ2-1, with TRBD2 matching over 9 bases. J was trimmed by 8 bases and V by 7 bases; bases with no gene match: 15. The CDR3 is 16 amino acids. Germline lookup yields CDR1 SGHAT and CDR2 FQNNGV. The CDR3 region has the DNA TGTGCCAGCACTCCCGTACGCGGACTAGCGACAGATGAGCAGTTCTTC. Translated: CASTPVRGLATDEQFF.

Only a few counts were recorded for this clonotype. The CDR3: CASSQDPTGGRKQYF. In DNA, the CDR3 is TGCGCCAGCAGCCAAGACCCGACAGGGGGGCGCAAGCAGTACTTC. This chain connects TRBV4-3 to TRBJ2-7; TRBD1 matches 9 bases. Germline lookup yields CDR1 LGHNA and CDR2 YSLEER. The CDR3 covers 15 residues. The ends lost 0 bases at V and 8 bases at J; junction bases unmatched: 8.

This clonotype was detected many times. CDR3 sequence reads: CSVQGLAGVEQFF. DNA for the CDR3: TGCAGTGTTCAGGGCCTAGCGGGAGTTGAGCAGTTCTTC. The chain links TRBV20-1 to TRBJ2-1; 10 bases map to TRBD2. V lost 7 bases to trimming and J lost 9 bases; unmatched junction nucleotides: 9. Germline-derived CDR1 and CDR2 are DFQATT and SNEGSKA (reference sequence). This CDR3 region has 13 residues.

This clonotype turned up a few times. The junction differs from germline at one of its ends, possibly a read error. CDR3 amino acids: CASSLTSGGEDNEQFF. The DNA of the CDR3 is TGTGCCAGCAGCCTAACATCCGGGGGGGAGGACAATGAGCAGTTCTTC. The chain carries TRBV7-3 and TRBJ2-1; 8 bases map to TRBD2. Germline lookup yields CDR1 SGHTA and CDR2 FQGTGA. The CDR3 contains 16 residues.

This chain uses TRBV29-1 with TRBJ2-1, with a possible D match to TRBD2 (6 bases). This CDR3 has 16 residues. The germline gives CDR1 SQVTM, CDR2 ANQGSEA. The V gene lost 4 bases and the J gene lost 2 bases, with 18 bases spanning the gap. CDR3 protein: CSVVLSASATYNEQFF. CDR3 bases: TGCAGCGTTGTTCTTTCGGCTAGCGCAACCTACAATGAGCAGTTCTTC.

The genes are TRBV29-1 and TRBJ1-5; 10 bases are a match to TRBD1. V was clipped by 6 bases and J by 3 bases; unmatched bases: 2. This CDR3 region has 13 residues. In germline, CDR1 is SQVTM, CDR2 ANQGSEA. The CDR3 protein is CSVGQGSNQPQHF. The CDR3 DNA is TGCAGCGTGGGACAGGGGTCCAATCAGCCCCAGCATTTT.

The chain uses TRBV7-2 and TRBJ2-7; weak D call: TRBD2 (6 bases). Germline V CDR1 and CDR2: SGHTA, FQGNSA. V was clipped by 8 bases and J by 4 bases, with 15 bases between them. The CDR3 is 13 amino acids. CDR3 loop: CASGGSSAYEQYF. The CDR3 coding sequence is TGTGCCAGCGGAGGGAGTTCGGCGTACGAGCAGTACTTC.

V and J are TRBV5-1 and TRBJ2-1, with 9 bases lining up with TRBD2. There are 19 residues in the CDR3. V lost 0 bases and J lost 10; bases outside the gene matches: 20. Germline values: CDR1 SGHRS, CDR2 YFSETQ. The CDR3 coding sequence is TGCGCCAGCAGCTTGGTCCCATTGGGGCGGGAGGGCCCCCGGTACGAGCAGTTCTTC. Its protein is CASSLVPLGREGPRYEQFF.

This clonotype has a handful of counts. DNA of the CDR3: TGTGCCAGCAGCTTAGGCACAGGGGGCTTTTACATTCAGTACTTC. Its protein product is CASSLGTGGFYIQYF. The chain joins TRBV7-2 to TRBJ2-4; 9 bases align to TRBD1. CDR1 is SGHTA and CDR2 is FQGNSA in the germline V gene. Unmatched junction bases numbered 6, after V lost 1 base and J lost 8 bases. There are 15 residues in the CDR3.

This clonotype has just a few counts. This chain connects TRBV5-1 to TRBJ1-1; D ambiguous. The CDR3 sequence is 15 residues long. V lost 1 base, J lost 2 bases, and 12 bases lay in between. Germline loops: CDR1 SGHRS, CDR2 YFSETQ. The CDR3 nucleotides read TGCGCCAGCAGCTTGATTGGAGAAGTAAACACTGAAGCTTTCTTT. Its protein is CASSLIGEVNTEAFF.

This clonotype was found a few times. The genes are TRBV19 and TRBJ2-1; possibly TRBD1 or TRBD2 for D (8 bases each). V was shortened by 3 bases and J by 5 bases, with 35 bases between the two germline ends. The CDR3 covers 22 residues. Germline CDR1 reads LNHDA; CDR2 reads SQIVND (reference sequence). CDR3 DNA: TGTGCCAGTAGTATCCGCTCAGGGGGCGAAAGAGCGGGAGCGACTTTTGACAATGAGCAGTTCTTC. Translation gives CASSIRSGGERAGATFDNEQFF.

This clonotype has only a few counts. The chain carries TRBV29-1 and TRBJ2-3; the D gene is possibly TRBD1 (5 bases). Germline values: CDR1 SQVTM, CDR2 ANQGSEA. Trimming left V 2 bases short and J 11 bases short, with 11 bases between. The CDR3 totals 11 residues. The DNA for the CDR3 is TGCAGCGTTGAATCGGGCAGGGAGCAGTATTTT. Its translation is CSVESGREQYF.

This clonotype occurred many times. The chain is built from TRBV20-1 and TRBJ2-7, with D unclear. V was clipped by 4 bases and J by 0 bases, with 10 bases between them. CDR3 length: 13 amino acids. Per germline, CDR1 DFQATT and CDR2 SNEGSKA (reference sequence). CDR3 nucleotide sequence: TGCAGTGCTAAAAGCGCCACCTCCTACGAGCAGTACTTC. Protein product: CSAKSATSYEQYF.

This sequence joins TRBV4-2 and TRBJ2-7; D tentatively fits TRBD1 or TRBD2 (5 bases each). V was clipped by 0 bases and J by 0 bases, with 12 bases between them. CDR3 length: 16 amino acids. CDR1 is LGHNA and CDR2 is YNFKEQ in the germline V gene. The CDR3 bases are TGTGCCAGCAGCCAAGATAAGCGGCAGGGCTCCTACGAGCAGTACTTC. As protein: CASSQDKRQGSYEQYF.

This clonotype was counted ten times or more. The chain uses TRBV7-9 and TRBJ2-1; D perhaps matches TRBD2 (5 bases). Looked up from germline, CDR1 is SEHNR and CDR2 is FQNEAQ (reference sequence). Trimming shortened V by 5 bases and J by 10 bases, and 21 bases separated the two germline ends. The CDR3 covers 15 residues. This CDR3 reads CASSPVGLSWREQFF. In DNA, the CDR3 is TGTGCCAGCAGCCCCGTCGGGCTTTCCTGGAGGGAGCAGTTCTTC. The full variable domain, its missing parts supplied by reference TRBV7-9 and TRBJ2-1, is DTGVSQNPRHKITKRGQNVTFRCDPISEHNRLYWYRQTLGQGPEFLTYFQNEAQLEKSRLLSDRFSAERPKGSFSTLEIQRTEQGDSAMYLCASSPVGLSWREQFFGPGTRLTVL.

This clonotype was recorded at least ten times. The V call is TRBV7-2, the J call TRBJ2-5; TRBD2 aligns across 9 bases. The V segment lost 2 bases and the J segment 5 bases; nucleotides outside the gene matches: 3. Germline assignment: CDR1 SGHTA and CDR2 FQGNSA. The CDR3 spans 14 residues. CDR3: CASSLYSGSETQYF. CDR3 bases: TGTGCCAGCAGCTTATATAGCGGGAGTGAGACCCAGTACTTC. Combining the CDR3 with reference TRBV7-2 and TRBJ2-5 gives the whole variable domain GAGVSQSPSNKVTEKGKDVELRCDPISGHTALYWYRQSLGQGLEFLIYFQGNSAPDKSGLPSDRFSAERTGGSVSTLTIQRTQQEDSAVYLCASSLYSGSETQYFGPGTRLLVL.

The table lists this clonotype with many counts. The rearrangement joins TRBV5-6 to TRBJ1-1; D gene unclear. Between the trimmed V and J ends, which lost 4 bases and 0 bases, there was a span of 10 bases. This CDR3 contains 14 residues. Looked up from germline, CDR1 is SGHDT and CDR2 is YYEEEE. The CDR3 nucleotides read TGTGCCAGCAGCCTCGTCCTGTTGAACACTGAAGCTTTCTTT. It encodes CASSLVLLNTEAFF.

The rearrangement links TRBV20-1 to TRBJ1-2; TRBD1 aligns across 10 bases. V was clipped by 5 bases and J by 6 bases; unmatched bases: 6. The CDR3 is made up of 13 amino acids. CDR1 and CDR2 from the germline V gene are DFQATT and SNEGSKA (reference sequence). In DNA form, the CDR3 reads TGCAGTGCTCCTGGACAGGGGGGGGATGGCTACACCTTC. Translation: CSAPGQGGDGYTF.

The V call is TRBV28, the J call TRBJ2-3; D might be TRBD2 (5 bases). Germline V CDR1 and CDR2: MDHEN, SYDVKM. The CDR3 consists of 15 residues. V lost 2 bases, J lost 1 base, and 10 bases lay in between. The chain's CDR3 is CASSLASFGTDTQYF. DNA of the CDR3: TGTGCCAGCAGTTTAGCTAGCTTCGGCACAGATACGCAGTATTTT.

There are many counts of this clonotype. The chain uses TRBV20-1 and TRBJ2-4; 7 bases line up with TRBD2. V lost 6 bases to trimming and J lost 4 bases; unmatched junction nucleotides: 3. There are 12 residues in the CDR3. Germline V gene data show CDR1 as DFQATT and CDR2 as SNEGSKA (reference sequence). CDR3 sequence: CSALAPKNIQYF. Here the CDR3 DNA reads TGCAGTGCACTAGCGCCAAAAAACATTCAGTACTTC.